This TCR beta chain was sequenced during a study of cytomegalovirus exposure and HLA in healthy donors. The study, taken as a whole, reports: Across HLA loci, a later analysis found differing TCR association rates, with DRB1 most and HLA-C fewest. Within an earlier analysis, most TCR beta V segments proved productive either about 87% or about 30% of the time. CMV serostatus was the only recorded immune exposure for donors.

As for this clone: Its antigen is unidentified.

PCR employed 60 Vbeta and 13 Jbeta primers. The protocol was immunoSEQ multiplex PCR, while the TCRdb copy is restricted to in-frame clones and leaves out a portion. The table has 150,000 to 200,000 clones, around nine tenths seen once; the top ten hold roughly 1.8%. Germline V CDR1 and CDR2: MNHEY, SVGAGI. V shed 5 bases and J 9 bases; nucleotides not matched to a gene: 8. The CDR3 runs to 13 residues. The sample was PBMCs. The receptor was isolated from a woman under 30 in good health and CMV-seronegative. The chain carries TRBV6-5 and TRBJ1-1; 8 bases align to TRBD1. In nucleotides, the CDR3 is TGTGCCAGCAGTCAGGGGGCCCCTTGTAAAGCTTTCTTT. It yields the protein CASSQGAPCKAFF.